The 3 T cell receptor beta chains below all came from one sample that was sequenced in a study of blood T cells in healthy people across ages. A sample-barcoded 5' primer and a J-beta primer mix were used in a second PCR of about 7 to 12 cycles. In TCRdb, the 5' RACE reads were re-called with MiXCR into one record per CDR3 protein. The data contain some 750,000 distinct CDR3 sequences, approximately 21% of them singletons. The sequenced sample was blood. The receptors derive from a man aged 65-85 years in good health.

V gene TRBV5-1 combines with J gene TRBJ2-3; maybe TRBD2 (6 bases). The CDR3 is 11 residues long. V was cut by 7 bases and J by 7 bases, with 10 bases left in between. CDR1 is SGHRS and CDR2 is YFSETQ in the germline V gene. The CDR3 is CASLGGNTQYF. In DNA, the CDR3 is TGCGCCAGCCTGGGGGGAAATACGCAGTATTTT.

The chain uses TRBV29-1 and TRBJ2-5, with 8 bases lining up with TRBD2. The germline V gene encodes CDR1 SQVTM and CDR2 ANQGSEA. The CDR3 is 16 residues long. The junction had 10 bases not matched to a gene; V was cut back by 0 bases and J by 4 bases. The CDR3 bases are TGCAGCGTTGAAGAGAGTAGCGGGAAGAGGCGAGAGACCCAGTACTTC. Protein: CSVEESSGKRRETQYF.

J is TRBJ2-3 and V is TRBV29-1, with 7 positions matching TRBD1. Trimming removed 0 bases from V and 6 bases from J; junction bases left unmatched: 9. Germline V gives CDR1 SQVTM, CDR2 ANQGSEA. The CDR3 covers 15 residues. DNA for the CDR3: TGCAGCGTTGAAGATATAGGGGGCCGTTCGGATACGCAGTATTTT. Translated: CSVEDIGGRSDTQYF.